In its sample, the clone carrying this T cell receptor (beta chain) was seen once. Its antigen is as yet unknown. The data belong to a study of T cell responses to AZD1222 COVID-19 vaccine. Study as a whole: Whether given at about 4 or about 12 weeks, second doses were pooled.

Clones were sequenced by immunoSEQ multiplex PCR, and TCRdb holds only the in-frame ones, with some missing. The sample comprises over 100,000 clones, around nine tenths of which are singletons, and roughly 15% rests with the top ten. Unmatched junction bases numbered 6, after V lost 0 bases and J lost 6 bases. The CDR3 totals 15 residues. The germline CDR1 and CDR2 sequences are MGHRA and YSYEKL. Study-level results: White British ancestry dominated among donors, who included more females, and clonal diversity was possibly underestimated. CD4 TCRs covered the whole spike, strongest at regions 160-218 and 743-854. Repertoires in all cases were sampled only once the peak T cell response had passed.

The genes are TRBV4-1 and TRBJ2-3; TRBD1 matches at 7 bases. Sample: peripheral blood, taken on day 0 of AZD1222 vaccination. The receptor comes from an adult in good health. The CDR3 is CASSQEEGAGDTQYF. The CDR3 DNA reads TGCGCCAGCAGCCAAGAAGAGGGGGCTGGGGATACGCAGTATTTT.